These 20 T cell receptor beta chains came from one sample sequenced in a study of low-dose radiotherapy and immunotherapy resistance in tumors. Alpha- and beta-chain coverage of first-strand cDNA came from TRAV- and TRBV-specific primers. TCR amplification ran 20 PCR cycles using constant-region and V-primer adapter primers. TCRdb reprocessed the reads with MiXCR, giving one entry per CDR3 protein. The data hold 40,000 or so distinct CDR3 sequences, with around 20% observed a single time. Regarding time point: after trial treatment. Regarding treatment: LDRT plus nivolumab, ipilimumab, low-dose cyclophosphamide and aspirin (RACIN trial). The source material was PBMCs, sampled after low-dose radiotherapy plus immunotherapy. All receptors derive from a female donor with ovarian cancer.

This clonotype was counted ten times or more. The CDR3, as DNA: TGTGCCAGCAGCTTAAGGGGACGAGCGGGAGGAAACAATGAGCAGTTCTTC. As protein: CASSLRGRAGGNNEQFF. The chain joins TRBV7-3 to TRBJ2-1, with 9 nucleotides matching TRBD2. Trimming took 1 base from V and 5 from J; bases not matched to a gene: 9. Germline values: CDR1 SGHTA, CDR2 FQGTGA. This CDR3 spans 17 amino acids.

The table lists this clonotype with many counts. The V and J genes are TRBV19 and TRBJ1-4; the D gene is possibly TRBD1 (5 bases). The CDR3 spans 14 residues. CDR1 and CDR2 (germline): LNHDA, SQIVND (reference sequence). The V end was cut by 10 bases, the J end by 5 bases, with 17 bases between. DNA for the CDR3: TGTGCCACCACAACTGGGGGGAAGAATGAAAAACTGTTTTTT. Amino acids: CATTTGGKNEKLFF.

Turning to this clonotype: It differs at one base from a far larger clone, so likely a read error. The chain is built from TRBV27 and TRBJ2-1, with unresolved D. This CDR3 has 15 amino acids. The V gene's germline CDR1 is MNHEY and CDR2 SMNVEV (reference sequence). Trimming took 5 bases from V and 0 from J, leaving 11 bases between them. CDR3 in DNA: TGTGCCAGCAGTGATTCGGCCAGCTCCTACAATGAGCAGTTCTTC. This gives the protein CASSDSASSYNEQFF.

There are many counts of this clonotype. The genes are TRBV12-5 and TRBJ2-7, with D unresolved. The germline gives CDR1 LGHNT, CDR2 FRNRAP. V lost 5 bases and J lost 1, with 6 bases in between. The CDR3 is 12 residues long. CDR3 sequence reads: CASGTLSYEQYF. The CDR3 DNA sequence: TGTGCTAGTGGTACCCTATCCTACGAGCAGTACTTC.

This clonotype appeared many times. The chain combines TRBV2 with TRBJ2-3; D assignment may be TRBD1 or TRBD2 (5 bases each). The germline V and J ends were trimmed by 10 bases and 0 bases, with 14 bases remaining between them. CDR1 SNHLY and CDR2 FYNNEI come from the germline V gene. There are 14 residues in the CDR3. The CDR3 region has the DNA TGTGCCAACAACCGGGACGGTAGCACAGATACGCAGTATTTT. Protein sequence: CANNRDGSTDTQYF. Complete variable domain (other parts from reference TRBV2 and TRBJ2-3): EPEVTQTPSHQVTQMGQEVILRCVPISNHLYFYWYRQILGQKVEFLVSFYNNEISEKSEIFDDQFSVERPDGSNFTLKIRSTKLEDSAMYFCANNRDGSTDTQYFGPGTRLTVL.

The chain employs TRBV12-3 or TRBV12-4 and TRBJ2-1; the D gene is possibly TRBD2 (7 bases). The CDR3 runs 17 residues. Trimming stripped 6 bases from V and 4 bases from J, with 22 bases between. The CDR3 nucleotides read TGTGCCAGCAGCGGGGGCACCAGCGGGAAAGGGTACAATGAGCAGTTCTTC. The encoded protein is CASSGGTSGKGYNEQFF.

This clonotype was seen many times. V and J are TRBV4-1 and TRBJ1-1; D not resolved. V was trimmed by 1 base and J by 0 bases, leaving 6 bases between them. CDR1 is MGHRA, CDR2 YSYEKL, per germline. The CDR3 has 14 residues. Here the CDR3 DNA reads TGCGCCAGCAGCCAAGTAGACTTGAACACTGAAGCTTTCTTT. Translating gives CASSQVDLNTEAFF.

This clonotype was counted many times. This chain joins TRBV27 and TRBJ2-7, with D perhaps TRBD2 (5 bases). This CDR3 comprises 16 residues. In germline, CDR1 is MNHEY, CDR2 SMNVEV (reference sequence). The ends were cut back, 3 bases at V and 4 bases at J, with 19 bases in the middle. The CDR3, as DNA: TGTGCCAGCAGTTTTGATTTATCGTCAAGCGGATACGAGCAGTACTTC. This encodes CASSFDLSSSGYEQYF.

This clonotype showed up many times. The genes are TRBV19 and TRBJ2-3; 8 nucleotides match TRBD2. Germline V gene lookup returns CDR1 LNHDA and CDR2 SQIVND (reference sequence). J lost 5 bases, V lost 3 bases, and 7 bases had no gene match. The CDR3 loop spans 15 amino acids. The CDR3 DNA follows: TGTGCCAGTAGTATTCAGGGGACTAGGCTAGATACGCAGTATTTT. Translated, it gives CASSIQGTRLDTQYF.

This clonotype was detected a few times. The DNA for the CDR3 is TGCGCCAGCAGTGAGTCAAGTCCGCAGTATTTT. Translated: CASSESSPQYF. The V gene is TRBV10-2, the J gene TRBJ2-3; unclear D gene. The CDR3 contains 11 residues. Trimming removed 0 bases at V and 10 bases at J, with 5 bases between. Germline assignment: CDR1 WSHSY and CDR2 SAAADI.

This clonotype was counted many times. The genes are TRBV20-1 and TRBJ2-7; 9 bases agree with TRBD2. The CDR3 sequence is 15 residues long. Per the germline V gene, CDR1 is DFQATT and CDR2 is SNEGSKA (reference sequence). After removal of 3 bases from V and 3 bases from J, the junction contained 9 bases not matched to a gene. This CDR3 is CSASFPGTSCYEQYF. CDR3 bases: TGCAGTGCTAGTTTCCCCGGGACTAGCTGCTACGAGCAGTACTTC.

This clonotype came up many times. The chain employs TRBV12-5 and TRBJ2-1; TRBD1 is a possible D gene (6 bases). V dropped 4 bases and J dropped 9 bases, with 13 bases sitting between them. The CDR3 spans 13 residues. Germline V lookup: CDR1 LGHNT, CDR2 FRNRAP. Here the CDR3 DNA reads TGTGCTAGTGGTTCCCGACAGGTTAGTGAGCAGTTCTTC. It is translated as CASGSRQVSEQFF.

This clonotype occurred many times. A read error may account for a junction end that differs from germline. The chain recombines TRBV5-6 with TRBJ2-1, with D unresolved. Germline values: CDR1 SGHDT, CDR2 YYEEEE. The CDR3 loop spans 16 amino acids. The CDR3 spells CASSLLRASSYNEQFF. CDR3 DNA sequence: TGTGCCAGTAGCTTGTTACGGGCAAGCTCCTACAATGAGCAGTTCTTC.

This clonotype was detected many times. In DNA, the CDR3 is TGCGCCAGCAGGGTGGGTGTCCCCCCGGGCGTCTACGAGCAGTACTTC. Translated, it gives CASRVGVPPGVYEQYF. The chain recombines TRBV5-1 with TRBJ2-7; D is unclear. Trimming cost V 5 bases and J 3 bases, with 21 bases left between them. Germline V gene sequence: CDR1 SGHRS, CDR2 YFSETQ. The CDR3 contains 16 residues. The full variable domain, completed using reference TRBV5-1 and TRBJ2-7, is KAGVTQTPRYLIKTRGQQVTLSCSPISGHRSVSWYQQTPGQGLQFLFEYFSETQRNKGNFPGRFSGRQFSNSRSEMNVSTLELGDSALYLCASRVGVPPGVYEQYFGPGTRLTVT.

There are many counts of this clonotype. The chain carries TRBV9 and TRBJ2-5; 9 bases align to TRBD2. The CDR3 is 15 amino acids. After removal of 3 bases from V and 0 bases from J, the junction contained 3 bases not matched to a gene. CDR1 and CDR2 (germline): SGDLS, YYNGEE. CDR3: CASSAAGGNQETQYF. DNA of the CDR3: TGTGCCAGCAGCGCCGCGGGGGGGAACCAAGAGACCCAGTACTTC.

This clonotype was recorded at least ten times. This chain connects TRBV20-1 to TRBJ2-3, with D tentatively TRBD1 (6 bases). There are 12 residues in the CDR3. The germline V gene encodes CDR1 DFQATT and CDR2 SNEGSKA (reference sequence). V was clipped by 4 bases and J by 1 base, with 6 bases between them. The CDR3 DNA is TGCAGTGCTAACAGGGGCACAGATACGCAGTATTTT. The encoded protein is CSANRGTDTQYF.

This clonotype was observed many times. The genes are TRBV20-1 and TRBJ2-7; 9 bases line up with TRBD1. The CDR3 is 15 residues long. Germline V lookup: CDR1 DFQATT, CDR2 SNEGSKA (reference sequence). With 0 bases clipped from V and 6 bases from J, the junction kept 9 bases outside the gene matches. The CDR3 sequence: CSARDLGQGSSEQYF. The CDR3 region has the DNA TGCAGTGCTAGAGATTTGGGACAGGGTTCTTCCGAGCAGTACTTC.

This clonotype appeared many times. The V and J genes are TRBV19 and TRBJ1-2; D not certain. Per the germline V gene, CDR1 is LNHDA and CDR2 is SQIVND (reference sequence). This CDR3 is 13 amino acids long. The V and J ends lost 7 bases and 2 bases respectively, with 11 bases between them. The CDR3 bases are TGTGCCAGTACGAACAGCCCCAACTATGGCTACACCTTC. Amino acids: CASTNSPNYGYTF.

This clonotype was detected ten times or more. The chain joins TRBV19 to TRBJ2-7, with a tentative D call TRBD1 (6 bases). The CDR3 spans 14 residues. Trimming cost V 8 bases and J 5 bases, with 19 bases left between them. Germline lookup yields CDR1 LNHDA and CDR2 SQIVND (reference sequence). The CDR3 is CASAISSGGNEQYF. CDR3 nucleotides: TGTGCCAGTGCGATCTCCAGTGGGGGCAACGAGCAGTACTTC.

The chain links TRBV12-3 or TRBV12-4 to TRBJ1-1; D is unresolved. The CDR3 sequence is 14 residues long. V was clipped by 6 bases and J by 0 bases, with 11 bases between them. CDR3 residues: CASRPGRVNTEAFF. CDR3 bases: TGTGCCAGCAGGCCAGGACGGGTGAACACTGAAGCTTTCTTT.